The 6 T cell receptor beta chains listed next were all sequenced from one sample in a study of cytomegalovirus exposure and HLA in healthy donors. PCR was performed using 60 Vbeta and 13 Jbeta primers. Method: immunoSEQ multiplex PCR; TCRdb's copy keeps in-frame clones and lacks some. The table shows some 130,000 clones, with 60% to 75% occurring only once. What was sequenced was PBMCs. The receptors were gathered from a human donor in good health.

The chain uses TRBV9 and TRBJ2-3; 9 bases are shared with TRBD2. Germline V CDR1 and CDR2: SGDLS, YYNGEE. Trimming cost V 8 bases and J 4 bases; bases outside gene matches: 17. This CDR3 has 17 residues. The CDR3 here is CARRSSSGMGRADTQYF. The CDR3 DNA is TGTGCCAGACGATCATCTAGCGGGATGGGTCGGGCAGATACGCAGTATTTT.

This chain links TRBV7-9 with TRBJ2-1, with 12 nucleotides matching TRBD2. The germline V gene has CDR1 SEHNR and CDR2 FQNEAQ (reference sequence). The V segment lost 5 bases and the J segment 7 bases; nucleotides outside the gene matches: 12. The length of the CDR3 is 17 residues. The CDR3 protein is CASSDRTSGAVGNEQFF. Here the CDR3 DNA reads TGTGCCAGCAGCGATCGGACTAGCGGGGCTGTCGGGAATGAGCAGTTCTTC.

Here the CDR3 DNA reads TGCGCCAGCAGCCCGGGACTAGCGAGACTATCCTACAATGAGCAGTTCTTC. It codes for CASSPGLARLSYNEQFF. This chain connects TRBV5-1 to TRBJ2-1; 10 bases are shared with TRBD2. CDR1 SGHRS and CDR2 YFSETQ come from the germline V gene. The CDR3 sequence is 17 residues long. The V segment lost 4 bases and the J segment 1 base; nucleotides outside the gene matches: 8.

This chain connects TRBV6-4 to TRBJ2-5; 7 positions agree with TRBD2. The J segment lost 5 bases and the V segment lost 5 bases, leaving 5 bases of the junction unmatched. This CDR3 contains 13 residues. Germline V gene lookup returns CDR1 MRHNA and CDR2 SNTAGT. The CDR3: CASSRTRGETQYF. The CDR3 bases are TGTGCCAGCAGTAGGACTAGGGGCGAGACCCAGTACTTC.

The V gene is TRBV5-1, the J gene TRBJ2-5; 7 bases align to TRBD2. CDR1 is SGHRS and CDR2 is YFSETQ in the germline V gene. The V gene end was trimmed by 3 bases and the J gene end by 2 bases; junction bases not matched to a gene: 4. The CDR3 is 14 residues long. This CDR3 reads CASSWGEGQETQYF. Written as DNA, the CDR3 is TGCGCCAGCAGCTGGGGGGAGGGACAAGAGACCCAGTACTTC.

In this sample, this clone turned up a few times. This CDR3 is CASSLGQANSPLHF. The CDR3 DNA follows: TGCGCCAGCAGCCTCGGACAGGCGAATTCACCCCTCCACTTT. The rearrangement links TRBV5-1 to TRBJ1-6, with 7 nucleotides matching TRBD1. In germline, CDR1 is SGHRS, CDR2 YFSETQ. This CDR3 spans 14 amino acids. J was trimmed by 7 bases and V by 4 bases; bases with no gene match: 5.